The next 20 T cell receptor beta chains were all read from a single sample in a study of T and B cells in COVID-19 patients. Blood genomic DNA input for TRB amplification was 250-500 ng. Multiplex PCR with BIOMED2 TRB-A/B primer pools amplified TRB rearrangements. TCRdb reanalysed the multiplex PCR reads using MiXCR and keeps one entry per CDR3 protein. The sample shows roughly 21,000 distinct CDR3 sequences, over 25% of them seen only once. Sequencing was performed on blood. All receptors come from a human donor who had recovered from COVID-19.

This clonotype was observed once. V is TRBV5-6 and J is TRBJ2-1; 14 positions match TRBD2. Germline CDR1 and CDR2: SGHDT and YYEEEE. The CDR3 loop spans 15 amino acids. V lost 2 bases and J lost 9; bases outside the gene matches: 4. The CDR3 coding sequence is TGTGCCAGCAGCTTCGGGACTAGCGGGGGAGGTGAGCAGTTCTTC. The encoded protein is CASSFGTSGGGEQFF. Combining the CDR3 with reference TRBV5-6 and TRBJ2-1 gives the whole variable domain DAGVTQSPTHLIKTRGQQVTLRCSPKSGHDTVSWYQQALGQGPQFIFQYYEEEERQRGNFPDRFSGHQFPNYSSELNVNALLLGDSALYLCASSFGTSGGGEQFFGPGTRLTVL.

The genes are TRBV5-1 and TRBJ2-3, with TRBD2 matching 10 bases. Germline lookup yields CDR1 SGHRS and CDR2 YFSETQ. V was pared by 4 bases and J by 4 bases, with 9 bases of the junction left unmatched. The CDR3 extends over 16 amino acids. In DNA, the CDR3 is TGCGCCAGCAGCCCACGGACTAGCGGAAACCCAGATACGCAGTATTTT. Translating gives CASSPRTSGNPDTQYF.

The rearrangement uses TRBV14 and TRBJ1-4; the D gene is possibly TRBD1 (5 bases). The V gene's germline CDR1 is SGHDN and CDR2 FVKESK. Trimming cost V 2 bases and J 5 bases, with 12 bases left between them. The CDR3 is 15 amino acids. CDR3 protein: CASSQTGGSNEKLFF. The CDR3, as DNA: TGTGCCAGCAGCCAAACCGGGGGATCAAATGAAAAACTGTTTTTT.

By sample share, this clonotype is medium-sized. This sequence joins TRBV11-3 and TRBJ2-2; TRBD1 is a possible D gene (5 bases). The germline CDR1 and CDR2 sequences are SGHNT and YENEEA. This CDR3 spans 16 amino acids. V was pared by 10 bases and J by 0 bases, with 18 bases between. The CDR3 DNA follows: TGTGCCACCAAGGGGCGCTCGCTCGCGAACACCGGGGAGCTGTTTTTT. This gives the protein CATKGRSLANTGELFF. Full variable domain (outside the CDR3, taken from reference TRBV11-3 and TRBJ2-2): EAGVVQSPRYKIIEKKQPVAFWCNPISGHNTLYWYLQNLGQGPELLIRYENEEAVDDSQLPKDRFSAERLKGVDSTLKIQPAELGDSAVYLCATKGRSLANTGELFFGEGSRLTVL.

About this clonotype: A read error may produce the germline difference seen at one junction end. The CDR3 here is CAISVHRESTEAFF. DNA of the CDR3: TGTGCCATCAGTGTTCACAGGGAGAGCACTGAAGCTTTCTTT. The V and J genes are TRBV6-5 and TRBJ1-1; TRBD1 might be the D (6 bases). CDR1 is MNHEY, CDR2 SVGAGI, per germline. This CDR3 is built from 14 residues.

This clonotype was observed a few times. J is TRBJ2-7 and V is TRBV18; 7 bases are shared with TRBD2. This CDR3 spans 14 amino acids. V lost 3 bases to trimming and J lost 2 bases; unmatched junction nucleotides: 4. Germline CDR1 KGHSH, CDR2 LQKENI. The CDR3 nucleotides read TGTGCCAGCTCACCCGGGACTACTACCTACGAGCAGTACTTC. It yields the protein CASSPGTTTYEQYF.

V gene TRBV6-5 combines with J gene TRBJ1-6; 7 nucleotides match TRBD1. The CDR3 has 18 residues. J was trimmed by 0 bases and V by 0 bases; bases with no gene match: 5. Per germline, CDR1 MNHEY and CDR2 SVGAGI. The CDR3: CASSYSDRLSSYNSPLHF. DNA for the CDR3: TGTGCCAGCAGTTACTCGGACAGGCTGAGCTCCTATAATTCACCCCTCCACTTT.

The V gene is TRBV11-3, the J gene TRBJ2-5; weak D call: TRBD1 (6 bases). The germline V gene has CDR1 SGHNT and CDR2 YENEEA. The CDR3 is made up of 15 amino acids. Trimming stripped 5 bases from V and 4 bases from J, with 17 bases between. CDR3 loop: CASSQTGYEGETQYF. The CDR3 DNA is TGTGCCAGCAGCCAGACAGGATACGAGGGAGAGACCCAGTACTTC.

This clonotype qualifies as medium-sized. This sequence joins TRBV5-6 and TRBJ2-1; D is possibly TRBD2 (5 bases). Trimming left V 5 bases short and J 9 bases short, with 12 bases between. CDR1 and CDR2 (germline): SGHDT, YYEEEE. This CDR3 has 12 residues. The CDR3 spells CASRRSGSEQFF. The CDR3 DNA reads TGTGCCAGCAGACGGTCGGGATCTGAGCAGTTCTTC.

The chain couples TRBV10-3 to TRBJ1-2; D call uncertain. CDR1 ENHRY and CDR2 SYGVKD come from the germline V gene. CDR3 size: 12 residues. V lost 7 bases and J 5 bases, leaving 11 bases between the germline ends. The CDR3: CAITDNFYGYTF. The DNA for the CDR3 is TGTGCCATCACCGACAACTTTTATGGCTACACCTTC.

The V gene is TRBV24-1, the J gene TRBJ2-3; 9 bases map to TRBD1. Germline lookup yields CDR1 KGHDR and CDR2 SFDVKD. V lost 1 base to trimming and J lost 3 bases; unmatched junction nucleotides: 1. This CDR3 region has 15 residues. This CDR3 is CATSDFGTGTDTQYF. The CDR3 DNA is TGTGCCACCAGTGATTTTGGGACAGGGACAGATACGCAGTATTTT.

This sequence joins TRBV19 and TRBJ1-4; 12 positions agree with TRBD1. The trim removed 3 bases at V and 10 bases at J, leaving 12 bases unmatched. CDR1 and CDR2 from the germline V gene are LNHDA and SQIVND (reference sequence). This CDR3 region has 17 residues. The CDR3 nucleotides are TGTGCCAGTAGTATGGGACAGGGGGCGCCGGTGCTTGGAAAACTGTTTTTT. Protein sequence: CASSMGQGAPVLGKLFF.

This chain joins TRBV2 and TRBJ2-7; TRBD1 matches at 8 bases. Losses at the gene ends were 5 bases for V and 6 bases for J; bases not matched to a gene: 12. The CDR3 is 15 residues long. Per germline, CDR1 SNHLY and CDR2 FYNNEI. CDR3 DNA sequence: TGTGCCAGCAGTTATGTTCCCCAGGGGGCCGGCGAGCAGTACTTC. This gives the protein CASSYVPQGAGEQYF.

On this clonotype: This may arise from a read error, as a much more abundant clone is one base away. The chain employs TRBV27 and TRBJ2-7; unclear D gene. This CDR3 region has 15 residues. The V and J ends lost 5 bases and 0 bases respectively, with 14 bases between them. The germline CDR1 and CDR2 sequences are MNHEY and SMNVEV (reference sequence). CDR3 amino acids: CASSGVDISSYEQYF. The CDR3 bases are TGTGCCAGCAGTGGAGTGGATATAAGCTCCTACGAGCAGTACTTC.

This clonotype was observed once. The chain employs TRBV11-1 and TRBJ1-4; D is unresolved. Trimming removed 0 bases from V and 16 bases from J, with 12 bases in between. Germline assignment: CDR1 SGHAT and CDR2 FQDESV (reference sequence). The CDR3 loop spans 12 amino acids. CDR3 sequence reads: CASSLASGPTFF. For the CDR3, the DNA is TGTGCCAGCAGCTTAGCGTCTGGACCTACGTTTTTT.

This clonotype turned up a few times. The V and J genes are TRBV19 and TRBJ1-1, with 9 bases aligning to TRBD1. Germline lookup yields CDR1 LNHDA and CDR2 SQIVND (reference sequence). This CDR3 comprises 13 residues. The trim removed 9 bases at V and 1 base at J, leaving 3 bases unmatched. The CDR3 spells CASRGQGNTEAFF. The CDR3 DNA follows: TGTGCCAGCAGGGGACAGGGGAACACTGAAGCTTTCTTT.

The sample holds a few counts of this clonotype. The rearrangement uses TRBV5-6 and TRBJ2-7; maybe TRBD2 (6 bases). The CDR3 loop spans 13 amino acids. Per the germline V gene, CDR1 is SGHDT and CDR2 is YYEEEE. The V gene lost 4 bases and the J gene lost 5 bases, with 13 bases spanning the gap. CDR3 coding DNA: TGTGCCAGCAGCCTACGAGGCGGGGACGAGCAGTACTTC. Its translation is CASSLRGGDEQYF.

The chain employs TRBV29-1 and TRBJ2-7; 10 bases line up with TRBD2. Trimming removed 6 bases from V and 3 bases from J; junction bases left unmatched: 5. The CDR3 spans 13 residues. Germline lookup yields CDR1 SQVTM and CDR2 ANQGSEA. The CDR3 nucleotides are TGCAGCGTGGGTAGCGGGGGGAACTACGAGCAGTACTTC. Translation gives CSVGSGGNYEQYF.

This clonotype was seen only a few times. The chain employs TRBV12-3 or TRBV12-4 and TRBJ2-1, with 15 nucleotides matching TRBD2. The CDR3 is made up of 15 amino acids. J gave up 10 bases and V 6 bases, and 7 bases lay outside the gene matches. In DNA, the CDR3 is TGTGCCAGCAGAACCGGACTAGCGGGGGGGCTGGAGCAGTTCTTC. This encodes CASRTGLAGGLEQFF.

CDR3 in DNA: TGTGCCAGCTCACCATCGGGACAGGGTCGTGAAAAACTGTTTTTT. This translates into CASSPSGQGREKLFF. This chain uses TRBV18 with TRBJ1-4, with 9 bases lining up with TRBD1. From germline, CDR1 is KGHSH and CDR2 LQKENI. With V trimmed by 2 bases and J by 7 bases, 5 bases remained unmatched. The CDR3 length is 15 residues.